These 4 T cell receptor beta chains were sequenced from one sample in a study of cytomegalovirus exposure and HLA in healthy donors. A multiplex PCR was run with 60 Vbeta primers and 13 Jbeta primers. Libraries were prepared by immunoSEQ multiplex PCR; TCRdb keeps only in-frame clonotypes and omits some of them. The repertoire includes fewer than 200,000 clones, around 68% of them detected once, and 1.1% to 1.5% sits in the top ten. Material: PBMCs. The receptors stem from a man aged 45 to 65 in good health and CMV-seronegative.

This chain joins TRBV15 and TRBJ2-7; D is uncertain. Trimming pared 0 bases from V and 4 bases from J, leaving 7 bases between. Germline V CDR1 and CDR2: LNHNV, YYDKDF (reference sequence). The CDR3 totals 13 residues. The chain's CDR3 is CATSRERPYEQYF. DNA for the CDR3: TGTGCCACCAGCAGAGAGAGGCCATACGAGCAGTACTTC.

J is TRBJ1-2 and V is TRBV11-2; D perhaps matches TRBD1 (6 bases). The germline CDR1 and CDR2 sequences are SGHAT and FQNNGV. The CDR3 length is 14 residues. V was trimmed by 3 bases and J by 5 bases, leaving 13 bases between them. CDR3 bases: TGTGCCAGCAGCTTCATGACAGGAGAGTATGGCTACACCTTC. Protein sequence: CASSFMTGEYGYTF.

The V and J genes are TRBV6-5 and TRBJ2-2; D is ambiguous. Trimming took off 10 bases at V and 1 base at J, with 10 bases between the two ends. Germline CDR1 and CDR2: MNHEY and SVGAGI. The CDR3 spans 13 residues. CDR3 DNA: TGTGCCACCATAGCCCGGAACACCGGGGAGCTGTTTTTT. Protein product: CATIARNTGELFF.

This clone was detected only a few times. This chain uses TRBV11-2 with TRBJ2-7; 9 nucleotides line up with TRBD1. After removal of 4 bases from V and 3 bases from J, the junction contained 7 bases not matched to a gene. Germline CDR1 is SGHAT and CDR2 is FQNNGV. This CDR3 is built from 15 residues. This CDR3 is CASSSQQGAGYEQYF. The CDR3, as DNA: TGTGCCAGCAGCTCGCAACAGGGGGCTGGCTACGAGCAGTACTTC.